Given below is one T cell receptor beta chain in context. V lost 6 bases and J lost 5, with 13 bases in between. Germline CDR1 SNHLY, CDR2 FYNNEI. This CDR3 has 14 residues. These data originate in a study of blood T cell repertoires in COVID-19. On the study more broadly: COVID-19 samples from acute and convalescent phases originated in the United States, Italy and Spain.

Method: immunoSEQ multiplex PCR; TCRdb's copy keeps in-frame clones and lacks some. Seen here are 200,000 to 250,000 clones, almost 90% observed once, and the top ten hold about 14%. V gene TRBV2 combines with J gene TRBJ2-2; the D gene is possibly TRBD1 (5 bases). This TCR was recovered from a man aged 25 to 40 who had been exposed to COVID-19. The material sequenced was PBMCs or T cells enriched from blood (not recorded which). The CDR3 is CASRNIGETGELFF. The DNA for the CDR3 is TGTGCCAGCAGAAACATAGGGGAAACCGGGGAGCTGTTTTTT.